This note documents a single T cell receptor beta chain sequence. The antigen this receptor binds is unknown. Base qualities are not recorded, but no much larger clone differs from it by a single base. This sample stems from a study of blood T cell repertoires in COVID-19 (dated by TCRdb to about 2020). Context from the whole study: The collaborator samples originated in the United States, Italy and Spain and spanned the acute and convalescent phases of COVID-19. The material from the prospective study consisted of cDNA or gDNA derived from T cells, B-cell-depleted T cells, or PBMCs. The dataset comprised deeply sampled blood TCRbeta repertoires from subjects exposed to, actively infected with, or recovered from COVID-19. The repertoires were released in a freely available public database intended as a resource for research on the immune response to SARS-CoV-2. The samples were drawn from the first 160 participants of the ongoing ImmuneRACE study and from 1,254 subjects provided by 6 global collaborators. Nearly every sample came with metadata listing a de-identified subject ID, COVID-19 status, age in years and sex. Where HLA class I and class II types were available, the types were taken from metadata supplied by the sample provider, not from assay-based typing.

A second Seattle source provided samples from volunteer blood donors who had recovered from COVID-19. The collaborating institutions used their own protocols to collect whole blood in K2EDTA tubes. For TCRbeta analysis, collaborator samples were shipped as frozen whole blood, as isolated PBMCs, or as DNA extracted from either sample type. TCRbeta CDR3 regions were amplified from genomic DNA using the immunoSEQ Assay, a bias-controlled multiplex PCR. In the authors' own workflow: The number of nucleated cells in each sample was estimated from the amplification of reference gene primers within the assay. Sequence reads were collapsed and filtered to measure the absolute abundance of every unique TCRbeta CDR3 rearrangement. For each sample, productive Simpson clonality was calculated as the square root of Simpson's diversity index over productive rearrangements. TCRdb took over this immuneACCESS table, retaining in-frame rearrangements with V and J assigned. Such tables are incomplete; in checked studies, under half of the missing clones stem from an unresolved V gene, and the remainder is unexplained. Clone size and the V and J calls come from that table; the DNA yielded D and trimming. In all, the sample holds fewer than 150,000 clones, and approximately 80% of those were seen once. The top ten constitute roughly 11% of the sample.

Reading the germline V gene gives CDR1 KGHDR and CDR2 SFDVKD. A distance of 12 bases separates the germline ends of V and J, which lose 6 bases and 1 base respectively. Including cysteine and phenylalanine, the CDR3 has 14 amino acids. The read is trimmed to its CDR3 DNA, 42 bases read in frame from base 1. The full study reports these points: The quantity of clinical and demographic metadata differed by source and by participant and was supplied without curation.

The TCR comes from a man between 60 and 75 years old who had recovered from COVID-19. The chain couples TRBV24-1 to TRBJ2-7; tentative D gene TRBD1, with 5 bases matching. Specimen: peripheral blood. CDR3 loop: CATSQGAGSYEQYF. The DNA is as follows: TGTGCCACCAGTCAAGGCGCAGGGTCCTACGAGCAGTACTTC.